These T cell receptor beta chains were read from a single sample in a study of shared clonotypes between healthy human individuals. Some clones are missing from TCRdb's copy, which holds only in-frame ones; the method was immunoSEQ multiplex PCR. The sample carries about 2 million clones, approximately 94% recorded once. Specimen: naive CD8+ T cells sorted from blood. All receptors derive from a man aged 18 to 29 in good health. CDR3s include the opening cysteine and the closing phenylalanine or tryptophan. The order of the fields is clone size, J gene, D gene, V gene, CDR3 DNA, CDR3 protein. D genes are given only for firm matches. Part of the rows lack a size; the others show once, few, many or a class for expanded clones.

abundance: .; j_gene: TRBJ1-1; d_gene: .; v_gene: TRBV27; CDR3nt: TGTGCCAGCAGTCCTCTCGGGGTGAACACTGAAGCTTTCTTT; CDR3aa: CASSPLGVNTEAFF
abundance: once; j_gene: TRBJ2-5; d_gene: .; v_gene: TRBV7-9; CDR3nt: TGTGCCAGCAGCGTTATAGCGGTCCAAGAGACCCAGTACTTC; CDR3aa: CASSVIAVQETQYF
abundance: .; j_gene: TRBJ1-5; d_gene: .; v_gene: TRBV5-4; CDR3nt: TGTGCCAGCAGCGCGGGTCGGTACAATCAGCCCCAGCATTTT; CDR3aa: CASSAGRYNQPQHF
abundance: .; j_gene: TRBJ2-1; d_gene: .; v_gene: TRBV7-2; CDR3nt: TGTGCCAGCAGCTTAGCGCTTGGAGGACTGGCGTATTACAATGAGCAGTTCTTC; CDR3aa: CASSLALGGLAYYNEQFF
abundance: .; j_gene: TRBJ2-1; d_gene: .; v_gene: TRBV11-2; CDR3nt: TGTGCCAGCAGCTTAGATCCAATGGCATATGAGCAGTTCTTC; CDR3aa: CASSLDPMAYEQFF
abundance: .; j_gene: TRBJ2-1; d_gene: .; v_gene: TRBV2; CDR3nt: TGTGCCAGCAGTGAAGGAGTAGCGGTTGGCTCCTACAATGAGCAGTTCTTC; CDR3aa: CASSEGVAVGSYNEQFF
abundance: .; j_gene: TRBJ2-3; d_gene: TRBD1; v_gene: TRBV27; CDR3nt: TGTGCCAGCAGTTTCCCGACAGGGGGCACAGATACGCAGTATTTT; CDR3aa: CASSFPTGGTDTQYF
abundance: .; j_gene: TRBJ1-6; d_gene: .; v_gene: TRBV19; CDR3nt: TGTGCCAGTAGTGTTAAGACAGGCGAAGATTCACCCCTCCACTTT; CDR3aa: CASSVKTGEDSPLHF
abundance: .; j_gene: TRBJ2-7; d_gene: .; v_gene: TRBV5-4; CDR3nt: TGTGCCAGCAGCCCTGACTCCTTTTCCTCCTACGAGCAGTACTTC; CDR3aa: CASSPDSFSSYEQYF
abundance: .; j_gene: TRBJ1-4; d_gene: TRBD1; v_gene: TRBV27; CDR3nt: TGTGCCAGCAGTTTAAGGACAGGAGGAAAACTGTTTTTT; CDR3aa: CASSLRTGGKLFF
abundance: .; j_gene: TRBJ2-2; d_gene: TRBD1; v_gene: TRBV15; CDR3nt: TGTGCCACCAGCAGAGACTGGGGACAGGGGGCGGGCGGGGAGCTGTTTTTT; CDR3aa: CATSRDWGQGAGGELFF
abundance: once; j_gene: TRBJ1-5; d_gene: .; v_gene: TRBV6-5; CDR3nt: TGTGCCAGCAGTTACTCCAAATATCAGCCCCAGCATTTT; CDR3aa: CASSYSKYQPQHF
abundance: .; j_gene: TRBJ2-1; d_gene: .; v_gene: TRBV19; CDR3nt: TGTGCCAGTAGTATTCAGTTTGAATCAGGGGGGAACAATGAGCAGTTCTTC; CDR3aa: CASSIQFESGGNNEQFF
abundance: .; j_gene: TRBJ1-1; d_gene: .; v_gene: TRBV19; CDR3nt: TGTGCCAGTAGTCTAGGGGAGCCCCTGAACACTGAAGCTTTCTTT; CDR3aa: CASSLGEPLNTEAFF
abundance: .; j_gene: TRBJ2-3; d_gene: .; v_gene: TRBV6-5; CDR3nt: TGTGCCAGCAGTATATCCAGCCCGGCAGATACGCAGTATTTT; CDR3aa: CASSISSPADTQYF
abundance: .; j_gene: TRBJ2-1; d_gene: .; v_gene: TRBV4-3; CDR3nt: TGCGCCAGCAGCCAAGATCTCGGTAGATCCTACAATGAGCAGTTCTTC; CDR3aa: CASSQDLGRSYNEQFF
abundance: .; j_gene: TRBJ1-4; d_gene: .; v_gene: TRBV2; CDR3nt: TGTGCCAGCAGTCCGCGGGGTGGTGAAAAACTGTTTTTT; CDR3aa: CASSPRGGEKLFF
abundance: .; j_gene: TRBJ1-1; d_gene: .; v_gene: TRBV13; CDR3nt: TGTGCCAGCAGCTCCGACAGGCTGAACACTGAAGCTTTCTTT; CDR3aa: CASSSDRLNTEAFF